These 2 T cell receptor beta chains share one sample of origin, sequenced in a study of cytomegalovirus exposure and HLA in healthy donors. The PCR had 60 Vbeta and 13 Jbeta primers. Libraries were prepared by immunoSEQ multiplex PCR; TCRdb keeps only in-frame clonotypes and omits some of them. Of around 190,000 clones in the sample, more than 65% were seen once. Sequences were obtained from PBMCs. The receptors were sampled from a woman aged 25-40 years in good health and CMV-seropositive.

The V gene is TRBV7-2, the J gene TRBJ2-3; D might be TRBD2 (5 bases). This CDR3 spans 12 amino acids. The ends were cut back, 5 bases at V and 10 bases at J, with 13 bases in the middle. Germline V lookup: CDR1 SGHTA, CDR2 FQGNSA. The CDR3 reads CASSPPGKAQYF. The CDR3 DNA follows: TGTGCCAGCAGCCCGCCGGGGAAGGCGCAGTATTTT.

This clone was counted a few times. This chain links TRBV4-2 with TRBJ1-1; D is ambiguous. The CDR3 extends over 17 amino acids. V lost 1 base to trimming and J lost 3 bases, with 18 bases between them. Per the germline V gene, CDR1 is LGHNA and CDR2 is YNFKEQ. In nucleotides, the CDR3 is TGTGCCAGCAGCCAAGTTGGATTAGGAGGATACGACACTGAAGCTTTCTTT. It yields the protein CASSQVGLGGYDTEAFF.